This T cell receptor (beta chain) stems from a study of OX40 agonist ivuxolimab in advanced cancers. On the study more broadly: At doses from 0.01 to 10 mg/kg, patients were given intravenous ivuxolimab every 2 weeks.

The CDR3 has 13 residues. Germline V gene lookup returns CDR1 MNHNY and CDR2 SVGAGI (reference sequence). V lost 0 bases to trimming and J lost 4 bases, with 7 bases between them. Notes on this clone: Its antigen is not identified.

Regarding the study as a whole: Relative to CD4+, CD8+ T cells held more expanded clones on average. It was also the case that some nonresponders had low normalized T-cell clonal expansion.

Autoimmune disease history or systemic immunosuppression led to patient exclusion. Sequenced by immunoSEQ multiplex PCR; TCRdb stores in-frame clones only, minus some. The sample records some 72,000 clones, 92% being singletons. The source was CD4+ or CD8+ T cells sorted from blood, collected in a trial of the OX40 agonist ivuxolimab. This sequence joins TRBV6-6 and TRBJ2-7; no definite D call. The source is an adult with an advanced solid tumor such as melanoma, head and neck, liver or kidney cancer. The CDR3 DNA reads TGTGCCAGCAGTTACTCCAACTCATACGAGCAGTACTTC. It is translated as CASSYSNSYEQYF.